These 9 T cell receptor beta chains originate from one sample sequenced in a study of cytomegalovirus exposure and HLA in healthy donors (dated by TCRdb to the late 2010s). The library relied on the immunoSEQ multiplex PCR assay. The multiplex PCR relied on a mix of 60 forward primers for TCR Vbeta segments and 13 reverse primers for TCR Jbeta segments. As stored in TCRdb, this immuneACCESS dataset retains in-frame rearrangements with V and J assigned. A fraction of the clones does not appear; measured against another copy, unresolved V genes explain less than half of the discrepancy, and the remainder lacks a known reason. A total of 120,000 or so clones appear in this sample, roughly 80% of them only once. The top ten clonotypes cover 7% to 9.5% of the sample. The sample taken for sequencing was PBMCs. These TCRs come from a man aged 25 to 40 in good health and CMV-seropositive.

The rearrangement links TRBV11-2 to TRBJ2-4; the match to TRBD1 covers 7 bases. Trimming at V came to 4 bases and at J to 0 bases, leaving 12 bases not matched to a gene. The germline V gene has CDR1 SGHAT and CDR2 FQNNGV. This CDR3 has 18 amino acids. The CDR3 sequence: CASSSQRGGFVAKNIQYF. In DNA form, the CDR3 reads TGTGCCAGCAGCTCACAAAGAGGGGGCTTCGTAGCCAAAAACATTCAGTACTTC.

V usage is TRBV2 and J usage is TRBJ2-7; 8 nucleotides align to TRBD1. Germline assignment: CDR1 SNHLY and CDR2 FYNNEI. The CDR3 has 15 amino acids. V dropped 4 bases and J dropped 4; count of bases not matched to a gene: 9. DNA of the CDR3: TGTGCCAGCAGTGTTGGAACAGGGGGGATTTACGAGCAGTACTTC. Amino acid sequence: CASSVGTGGIYEQYF.

This chain connects TRBV5-6 to TRBJ1-4, with TRBD1 as a possible D gene (5 bases). The CDR3 loop spans 14 amino acids. Germline V CDR1 and CDR2: SGHDT, YYEEEE. V was pared by 0 bases and J by 13 bases, with 16 bases between. The DNA of the CDR3 is TGTGCCAGCAGCTTGGCGTCGCGGGAGAGGGGACTGTTTTTT. This encodes CASSLASRERGLFF.

The CDR3 bases are TGTGCCAGCAGACGAACGTCGGAGACTGAAGCTTTCTTT. Protein: CASRRTSETEAFF. This chain links TRBV6-6 with TRBJ1-1; unclear D gene. The germline gives CDR1 MNHNY, CDR2 SVGAGI (reference sequence). V was pared by 6 bases and J by 5 bases, with 13 bases between. The CDR3 loop spans 13 amino acids.

This rearrangement joins TRBV18 to TRBJ1-3, with a possible D match to TRBD1 (6 bases). In germline, CDR1 is KGHSH, CDR2 LQKENI. The CDR3 length is 15 residues. V shed 3 bases and J shed 0 bases, with 9 bases lying between them. The CDR3 reads CASSPKTGSGNTIYF. The CDR3 bases are TGTGCCAGCTCACCGAAGACAGGCTCTGGAAACACCATATATTTT.

The CDR3 DNA sequence: TGCGCCAGCAGTCCACTAGCGGGGGAGATAGAGCAGTTCTTC. It codes for CASSPLAGEIEQFF. V and J are TRBV5-1 and TRBJ2-1; 11 bases match TRBD2. J gave up 10 bases and V 5 bases, and 8 bases lay outside the gene matches. In germline, CDR1 is SGHRS, CDR2 YFSETQ. The CDR3 extends over 14 amino acids.

About this clone itself: At one of its ends the junction is not consistent with the germline gene, which may arise from a read error. The chain is built from TRBV7-9 and TRBJ1-2, with D hard to call. The length of the CDR3 is 14 residues. From germline, CDR1 is SEHNR and CDR2 FQNEAQ (reference sequence). CDR3 DNA: TGTTCCAGCAGCTTAGGAGAGGGCTCGGATGGCTACACCTTC. Encoded protein: CSSSLGEGSDGYTF. Complete variable domain (other parts from reference TRBV7-9 and TRBJ1-2): DTGVSQNPRHKITKRGQNVTFRCDPISEHNRLYWYRQTLGQGPEFLTYFQNEAQLEKSRLLSDRFSAERPKGSFSTLEIQRTEQGDSAMYLCSSSLGEGSDGYTFGSGTRLTVV.

This clone has only a few counts. The CDR3, as DNA: TGTGCCAGCAGCGCGGGACAGGGGGTCGCCACTGAAGCTTTCTTT. Its protein product is CASSAGQGVATEAFF. The genes are TRBV21-1 and TRBJ1-1; TRBD1 reflects the table's D call only, with no check against the DNA. TRBV21-1 is a pseudogene. The CDR3 loop spans 15 amino acids.

The chain couples TRBV19 to TRBJ1-1, with 8 bases lining up with TRBD1. This CDR3 region has 15 residues. Trimming at V came to 5 bases and at J to 5 bases, leaving 10 bases not matched to a gene. Germline values: CDR1 LNHDA, CDR2 SQIVND (reference sequence). The CDR3 DNA follows: TGTGCCAGTAGTTCCGGACAGGGAAGGTGGACTGAAGCTTTCTTT. This codes for CASSSGQGRWTEAFF.